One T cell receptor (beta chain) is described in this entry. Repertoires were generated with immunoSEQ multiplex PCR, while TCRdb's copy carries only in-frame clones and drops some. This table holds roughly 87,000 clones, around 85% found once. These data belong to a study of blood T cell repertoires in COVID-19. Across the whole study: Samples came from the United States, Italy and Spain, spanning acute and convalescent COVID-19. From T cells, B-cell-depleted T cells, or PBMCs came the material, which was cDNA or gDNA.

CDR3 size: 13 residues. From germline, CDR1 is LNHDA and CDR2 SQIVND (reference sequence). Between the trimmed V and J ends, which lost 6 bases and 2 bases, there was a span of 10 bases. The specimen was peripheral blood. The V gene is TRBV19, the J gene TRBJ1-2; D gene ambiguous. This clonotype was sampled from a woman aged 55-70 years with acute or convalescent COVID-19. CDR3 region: CASRVRENYGYTF. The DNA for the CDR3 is TGTGCCAGTAGGGTACGAGAGAACTATGGCTACACCTTC.